These T cell receptor beta chains were read from a single sample in a study of T cell responses to AZD1222 COVID-19 vaccine. Data came from immunoSEQ multiplex PCR; TCRdb stores just in-frame clones and leaves some out. The table shows 100,000 to 150,000 clones, with 92% occurring only once. Here the sequenced sample was peripheral blood, taken 28 days after the second AZD1222 dose. Source of these receptors: an adult who received the AZD1222 COVID-19 vaccine. Each CDR3 is given with its conserved first and last residue. The D gene is left open where the match is weak. The size field is filled for only some rows; it gives once, few, many or a size class.

CDR3: CASSQGGEGAGETQYF
DNA: TGTGCCAGCAGCCAAGGAGGCGAGGGGGCCGGGGAGACCCAGTACTTC
D: TRBD1
J: TRBJ2-5
size: few
V: TRBV4-2

CDR3: CATSDSRGDTEGVVAFF
DNA: TGTGCCACCAGTGATTCAAGAGGGGACACTGAAGGAGTTGTAGCTTTCTTT
D: -
J: TRBJ1-1
size: -
V: TRBV24-1

CDR3: CASSHFRETQYF
DNA: TGCGCCAGCAGCCACTTCCGGGAGACCCAGTACTTC
D: -
J: TRBJ2-5
size: -
V: TRBV5-1

CDR3: CASSPLAQGLYGYTF
DNA: TGTGCCAGCTCACCATTGGCACAGGGATTGTATGGCTACACCTTC
D: -
J: TRBJ1-2
size: -
V: TRBV18

CDR3: CASSGTGQTTEAFF
DNA: TGTGCCAGCAGCGGAACGGGACAGACCACTGAAGCTTTCTTT
D: TRBD1
J: TRBJ1-1
size: -
V: TRBV5-6

CDR3: CASSWTTGQGGNTIYF
DNA: TGTGCCAGCAGCTGGACCACGGGACAGGGGGGAAACACCATATATTTT
D: TRBD1
J: TRBJ1-3
size: -
V: TRBV5-6

CDR3: CASSLGTSGGARAGELFF
DNA: TGTGCCAGCAGCCTGGGGACTAGCGGGGGGGCCCGCGCCGGGGAGCTGTTTTTT
D: TRBD2
J: TRBJ2-2
size: -
V: TRBV3-1/TRBV3-2

CDR3: CASSREGGWETQYF
DNA: TGTGCCAGCAGCCGTGAAGGGGGCTGGGAGACCCAGTACTTC
D: TRBD1
J: TRBJ2-5
size: -
V: TRBV3-1/TRBV3-2

CDR3: CASSKRAPGYTF
DNA: TGTGCCAGCAGCAAACGGGCTCCCGGCTACACCTTC
D: -
J: TRBJ1-2
size: -
V: TRBV5-8

CDR3: CSAEGGAEQYF
DNA: TGCAGCGCCGAAGGGGGCGCCGAGCAGTACTTC
D: TRBD1
J: TRBJ2-7
size: once
V: TRBV29-1

CDR3: CASSIRTGGRSPLHF
DNA: TGTGCCAGTAGTATACGAACAGGGGGTCGTTCACCCCTCCACTTT
D: TRBD1
J: TRBJ1-6
size: once
V: TRBV19

CDR3: CASLRAGGVEQYF
DNA: TGTGCCAGCCTACGGGCAGGGGGGGTGGAGCAGTACTTC
D: -
J: TRBJ2-7
size: -
V: TRBV2

CDR3: CASSLLTGYQETQYF
DNA: TGTGCCAGCAGCTTACTTACAGGGTACCAAGAGACCCAGTACTTC
D: -
J: TRBJ2-5
size: -
V: TRBV7-2

CDR3: CASSQGQGLKETQYF
DNA: TGTGCCAGTAGTCAAGGTCAGGGGTTGAAAGAGACCCAGTACTTC
D: -
J: TRBJ2-5
size: -
V: TRBV19

CDR3: CASSPAHGGRGHAFF
DNA: TGTGCCAGCAGCCCCGCCCATGGTGGAAGGGGGCATGCTTTCTTT
D: TRBD1
J: TRBJ1-1
size: -
V: TRBV27

CDR3: CASSLRASRYQETQYF
DNA: TGTGCCAGCAGCTTAAGGGCCAGCAGGTACCAAGAGACCCAGTACTTC
D: -
J: TRBJ2-5
size: -
V: TRBV11-1

CDR3: CATSDLASGSLDEQFF
DNA: TGTGCCACCAGTGATTTGGCTAGCGGGAGTTTGGATGAGCAGTTCTTC
D: TRBD2
J: TRBJ2-1
size: -
V: TRBV24-1

CDR3: CASSARGNEQFF
DNA: TGTGCCAGCAGTGCACGGGGTAATGAGCAGTTCTTC
D: -
J: TRBJ2-1
size: -
V: TRBV25-1

CDR3: CASSAGLAGVDEQYF
DNA: TGTGCCAGTAGTGCCGGACTAGCGGGAGTGGACGAGCAGTACTTC
D: TRBD2
J: TRBJ2-7
size: -
V: TRBV19

CDR3: CASSAEQGFQMGGYTF
DNA: TGCGCCAGCAGCGCTGAACAGGGATTTCAAATGGGAGGCTACACCTTC
D: -
J: TRBJ1-2
size: -
V: TRBV5-1

CDR3: CASSLEIGREGLSNEQFF
DNA: TGTGCCAGCAGTTTAGAGATAGGGCGGGAGGGCCTTTCCAATGAGCAGTTCTTC
D: TRBD2
J: TRBJ2-1
size: -
V: TRBV27

CDR3: CASSGTVGNEQFF
DNA: TGTGCCAGCAGTGGGACAGTGGGGAATGAGCAGTTCTTC
D: -
J: TRBJ2-1
size: -
V: TRBV2

CDR3: CASSVGSGYTF
DNA: TGTGCCAGCAGCGTAGGGTCTGGCTACACCTTC
D: -
J: TRBJ1-2
size: -
V: TRBV9

CDR3: CASSKNREGSYEQYF
DNA: TGTGCCAGTAGTAAAAACAGGGAAGGGTCCTACGAGCAGTACTTC
D: -
J: TRBJ2-7
size: -
V: TRBV19

CDR3: CASSRTPGGTEAFF
DNA: TGTGCCAGCAGCCGGACCCCTGGGGGCACTGAAGCTTTCTTT
D: -
J: TRBJ1-1
size: once
V: TRBV11-3

CDR3: CASSMRVAAPVEQYF
DNA: TGTGCCAGTAGTATGAGGGTAGCGGCCCCAGTCGAGCAGTACTTC
D: -
J: TRBJ2-7
size: -
V: TRBV19

CDR3: CASSLVGVLSPGNTIYF
DNA: TGTGCCAGCAGCTTAGTCGGGGTACTAAGTCCTGGAAACACCATATATTTT
D: -
J: TRBJ1-3
size: few
V: TRBV7-8

CDR3: CASSLVGLSTQYF
DNA: TGCGCCAGCAGCTTAGTCGGACTTTCGACGCAGTATTTT
D: -
J: TRBJ2-3
size: few
V: TRBV5-1

CDR3: CASSQALRDTQYF
DNA: TGTGCCAGCAGCCAAGCCCTGCGGGATACGCAGTATTTT
D: -
J: TRBJ2-3
size: -
V: TRBV3-1/TRBV3-2

CDR3: CASSLRTGDTGELFF
DNA: TGTGCTAGCAGCTTAAGGACAGGGGACACCGGGGAGCTGTTTTTT
D: TRBD1
J: TRBJ2-2
size: few
V: TRBV7-7

CDR3: CASSLRSRESYEQYF
DNA: TGTGCCAGCAGCTTAAGGTCTAGGGAGAGCTACGAGCAGTACTTC
D: -
J: TRBJ2-7
size: -
V: TRBV5-6

CDR3: CATQEGALRGSYGYTF
DNA: TGTGCCACCCAAGAGGGTGCATTACGGGGGAGCTATGGCTACACCTTC
D: -
J: TRBJ1-2
size: -
V: TRBV19

CDR3: CASSPNRAYNEQFF
DNA: TGTGCCAGCAGCCCTAACAGGGCGTACAATGAGCAGTTCTTC
D: -
J: TRBJ2-1
size: once
V: TRBV7-2

CDR3: CASSPSALYEQYF
DNA: TGCGCCAGCAGCCCTTCAGCTCTTTACGAGCAGTACTTC
D: -
J: TRBJ2-7
size: -
V: TRBV5-1

CDR3: CAISSQTLTNEQFF
DNA: TGTGCCATCAGTTCCCAGACACTGACCAATGAGCAGTTCTTC
D: -
J: TRBJ2-1
size: -
V: TRBV10-3

CDR3: CASSLETGGVWGSPLHF
DNA: TGTGCCAGCAGCTTAGAGACAGGGGGCGTTTGGGGTTCACCCCTCCACTTT
D: TRBD1
J: TRBJ1-6
size: -
V: TRBV11-3

CDR3: CASSQDPADSYEQYF
DNA: TGTGCCAGCAGCCAAGATCCTGCAGACTCCTACGAGCAGTACTTC
D: -
J: TRBJ2-7
size: -
V: TRBV4-2

CDR3: CASSEYTGQGYYGYTF
DNA: TGTGCCAGCAGTGAATATACGGGACAGGGGTACTATGGCTACACCTTC
D: TRBD1
J: TRBJ1-2
size: -
V: TRBV25-1

CDR3: CASSRDSYTNSPLHF
DNA: TGTGCCAGCAGTCGAGACAGCTACACAAATTCACCCCTCCACTTT
D: -
J: TRBJ1-6
size: -
V: TRBV5-5

CDR3: CSALAGGDNEQFF
DNA: TGCAGCGCCCTAGCGGGAGGGGACAATGAGCAGTTCTTC
D: TRBD2
J: TRBJ2-1
size: once
V: TRBV29-1

CDR3: CASSRRLQGDNEQFF
DNA: TGTGCTAGCAGCCGACGACTCCAAGGGGACAATGAGCAGTTCTTC
D: -
J: TRBJ2-1
size: -
V: TRBV7-7

CDR3: CASRESFNSPLHF
DNA: TGTGCCAGCAGGGAGAGTTTTAATTCACCCCTCCACTTT
D: -
J: TRBJ1-6
size: -
V: TRBV14

CDR3: CASSVREREVNYEQYF
DNA: TGTGCCAGCAGCGTACGGGAACGGGAGGTTAACTACGAGCAGTACTTC
D: -
J: TRBJ2-7
size: -
V: TRBV21-1

CDR3: CASSQKTSGRAPSYF
DNA: TGTGCCAGCAGCCAAAAAACTAGCGGGAGGGCCCCTTCTTACTTC
D: TRBD2
J: TRBJ2-5
size: once
V: TRBV3-1/TRBV3-2

CDR3: CASSLVVGFDGELFF
DNA: TGTGCCAGCAGCTTGGTTGTTGGGTTTGACGGGGAGCTGTTTTTT
D: -
J: TRBJ2-2
size: -
V: TRBV7-9

CDR3: CSASQTGQGKNIQYF
DNA: TGCAGTGCTAGTCAGACAGGACAGGGCAAAAACATTCAGTACTTC
D: TRBD1
J: TRBJ2-4
size: -
V: TRBV20-1

CDR3: CPRRPAGGEGSETQYF
DNA: TGCCCCCGCCGCCCGGCGGGGGGGGAAGGTTCGGAGACCCAGTACTTC
D: TRBD2
J: TRBJ2-5
size: -
V: TRBV23-1

CDR3: CASSQEIGRSTEAFF
DNA: TGTGCCAGCAGCCAAGAGATCGGCCGGTCCACTGAAGCTTTCTTT
D: -
J: TRBJ1-1
size: -
V: TRBV4-2

CDR3: CASRNDRGEQFF
DNA: TGTGCCAGCAGGAACGACAGGGGCGAGCAGTTCTTC
D: TRBD1
J: TRBJ2-1
size: few
V: TRBV6-5

CDR3: CASSSGDASSYEQFF
DNA: TGTGCCAGCAGTTCCGGGGACGCTAGTTCTTACGAGCAGTTCTTC
D: -
J: TRBJ2-1
size: -
V: TRBV6-5